This TCR beta chain was observed in a study of blood T cell repertoires in COVID-19. At the level of the study: Samples of COVID-19 (acute and convalescent) were obtained from the United States, Italy and Spain.

This CDR3 has 10 amino acids. The V segment lost 6 bases and the J segment 6 bases; nucleotides outside the gene matches: 2. Germline CDR1 is DFQATT and CDR2 is SNEGSKA (reference sequence). TCRdb keeps only in-frame clones here, not all; method: immunoSEQ multiplex PCR. The profile shows about 260,000 clones, roughly 82% of them singletons. This TCR was recovered from a woman aged 45 to 65 who had recovered from COVID-19. Sample: PBMCs or T cells enriched from blood (not recorded which). The rearrangement uses TRBV20-1 and TRBJ2-7; 7 bases align to TRBD1. In DNA, the CDR3 is TGCAGTGCCCGGACAGGCGAGCAGTACTTC. Amino acid sequence: CSARTGEQYF.